Each of the 30 T cell receptor beta chains below was sequenced from the same sample in a study of control samples from healthy donors and cancer patients. Sequenced by immunoSEQ multiplex PCR; TCRdb stores in-frame clones only, minus some. This table holds approximately 190,000 clones. The sequencing sample was made of blood. These receptor sequences come from a woman in her thirties in good health.

The gene calls are TRBV4-1 and TRBJ2-5, with D hard to call. The CDR3 spans 13 residues. Trimming pared 0 bases from V and 7 bases from J, leaving 9 bases between. Germline values: CDR1 MGHRA, CDR2 YSYEKL. Written as DNA, the CDR3 is TGCGCCAGCAGCCAAGACTTGATGGGGACCCAGTACTTC. Protein product: CASSQDLMGTQYF.

The chain employs TRBV24-1 and TRBJ1-6; 8 positions agree with TRBD1. Germline trimming cut 4 bases from V and 7 bases from J; bases unmatched to any gene: 11. This CDR3 spans 17 amino acids. Germline V gene lookup returns CDR1 KGHDR and CDR2 SFDVKD. This chain's CDR3 is CATSDTSRGPSNSPLHF. The CDR3, as DNA: TGTGCCACCAGTGACACAAGCAGGGGGCCATCCAATTCACCCCTCCACTTT.

V and J are TRBV19 and TRBJ1-1; D is uncertain. This CDR3 has 13 amino acids. The V and J ends lost 7 bases and 4 bases respectively, with 13 bases between them. Germline assignment: CDR1 LNHDA and CDR2 SQIVND (reference sequence). Here the CDR3 reads CASKAGPGTEAFF. Written as DNA, the CDR3 is TGTGCCAGTAAGGCAGGTCCGGGCACTGAAGCTTTCTTT.

V and J are TRBV7-2 and TRBJ1-2; 7 bases line up with TRBD1. The CDR3 contains 14 residues. The germline V gene encodes CDR1 SGHTA and CDR2 FQGNSA. The V and J ends lost 1 base and 8 bases, in that order; junction bases with no gene match: 7. The CDR3 coding sequence is TGTGCCAGCAGCTTAGGGAGGGGGCTGAGCGGCTACACCTTC. As protein: CASSLGRGLSGYTF.

This chain connects TRBV18 to TRBJ1-1; D is ambiguous. V lost 1 base to trimming and J lost 2 bases, with 8 bases between them. Germline CDR1 is KGHSH and CDR2 is LQKENI. This CDR3 has 14 residues. CDR3 sequence reads: CASSPLPRNTEAFF. CDR3 DNA: TGTGCCAGCTCACCACTTCCGAGAAACACTGAAGCTTTCTTT.

The rearrangement uses TRBV28 and TRBJ1-1; 7 nucleotides match TRBD1. V shed 2 bases, J shed 2 bases, and the junction held 5 bases outside the gene matches. The CDR3 contains 15 residues. Per the germline V gene, CDR1 is MDHEN and CDR2 is SYDVKM. The CDR3 nucleotides read TGTGCCAGCAGTTTAGGGAGGGGGCTAAACACTGAAGCTTTCTTT. It codes for CASSLGRGLNTEAFF.

The chain joins TRBV12-3 or TRBV12-4 to TRBJ2-2; 7 nucleotides agree with TRBD1. V was clipped by 7 bases and J by 6 bases; unmatched bases: 5. The CDR3 is made up of 13 amino acids. Written as DNA, the CDR3 is TGTGCCAGCACCGACAGGGCTGCCGGGGAGCTGTTTTTT. Encoded protein: CASTDRAAGELFF.

The chain is built from TRBV7-9 and TRBJ1-2; D not certain. Looked up from germline, CDR1 is SEHNR and CDR2 is FQNEAQ (reference sequence). Trimming took off 3 bases at V and 0 bases at J, with 8 bases between the two ends. The CDR3 runs to 14 residues. In DNA form, the CDR3 reads TGTGCCAGCAGCTTCGGCAGTTCTAACTATGGCTACACCTTC. Residues: CASSFGSSNYGYTF.

The genes are TRBV6-4 and TRBJ1-1; D is ambiguous. The CDR3 contains 13 residues. CDR1 is MRHNA, CDR2 SNTAGT, per germline. V lost 6 bases, J lost 1 base, and 9 bases lay in between. Written as DNA, the CDR3 is TGTGCCAGCAGCGCCCGACCGAACACTGAAGCTTTCTTT. This codes for CASSARPNTEAFF.

The J gene is TRBJ1-5, the V gene TRBV19, with D possibly being TRBD1 (6 bases). Trimming removed 7 bases at V and 7 bases at J, with 17 bases between. CDR3 length: 14 residues. Per germline, CDR1 LNHDA and CDR2 SQIVND (reference sequence). The CDR3 protein is CASMGTGGGQPQHF. As DNA, the CDR3 is TGTGCCAGTATGGGGACGGGCGGGGGCCAGCCCCAGCATTTT.

The CDR3 nucleotides are TGTGCCAGCAGCGAGGCGCCATTGACAGGTACTACCCTCCACTTT. Protein sequence: CASSEAPLTGTTLHF. The V gene is TRBV7-9, the J gene TRBJ1-6, with a possible D match to TRBD1 (6 bases). Trimming removed 5 bases at V and 14 bases at J, with 22 bases between. This CDR3 has 15 residues. Germline CDR1 is SEHNR and CDR2 is FQNEAQ (reference sequence).

The chain has TRBV4-2 and TRBJ2-2; no definite D call. Germline-derived CDR1 and CDR2 are LGHNA and YNFKEQ. V was cut by 1 base and J by 3 bases, with 6 bases left in between. The CDR3 covers 14 residues. The CDR3 region is CASSQGRYTGELFF. Written as DNA, the CDR3 is TGTGCCAGCAGCCAAGGGCGGTACACCGGGGAGCTGTTTTTT.

The rearrangement joins TRBV19 to TRBJ2-3; unclear D gene. Germline V gives CDR1 LNHDA, CDR2 SQIVND (reference sequence). The CDR3 is made up of 12 amino acids. V was cut by 5 bases and J by 5 bases, with 8 bases left in between. The CDR3 nucleotides are TGTGCCAGTAGTTGGAGATTAGATACGCAGTATTTT. Translating it yields CASSWRLDTQYF.

V gene TRBV25-1 combines with J gene TRBJ2-7; 8 positions agree with TRBD2. This CDR3 comprises 14 residues. With V trimmed by 3 bases and J by 5 bases, 6 bases remained unmatched. Germline-derived CDR1 and CDR2 are MGHDK and SYGVNS. In DNA, the CDR3 is TGTGCCAGCAGTGAGTTCGGGGGGGTTAACGAGCAGTACTTC. Residues: CASSEFGGVNEQYF.

The chain joins TRBV23-1 to TRBJ2-3; 8 bases align to TRBD2. TRBV23-1 is marked as an open reading frame, function uncertain. Unmatched junction bases numbered 9, after V lost 4 bases and J lost 3 bases. The CDR3 consists of 16 residues. In nucleotides, the CDR3 is TGCGCCAGCAGTCTTCTTCCGGGACTAGGTACAGATACGCAGTATTTT. This encodes CASSLLPGLGTDTQYF.

The chain is built from TRBV11-2 and TRBJ2-7, with a possible D match to TRBD2 (5 bases). V gave up 2 bases and J gave up 2 bases, with 10 bases separating them. CDR1 and CDR2 (germline): SGHAT, FQNNGV. This CDR3 contains 14 residues. This CDR3 is CASSLYSGTYEQYF. The CDR3 DNA reads TGTGCCAGCAGCTTATACAGCGGAACCTACGAGCAGTACTTC.

The V gene is TRBV6-5, the J gene TRBJ2-1; 11 bases are a match to TRBD2. Trimming at V came to 2 bases and at J to 9 bases, leaving 9 bases not matched to a gene. The CDR3 runs 16 residues. In germline, CDR1 is MNHEY, CDR2 SVGAGI. The CDR3 bases are TGTGCCAGCAGTTACGTTACTAGCGGGGGTCTGGGTGAGCAGTTCTTC. Amino acid sequence: CASSYVTSGGLGEQFF.

The chain employs TRBV6-5 and TRBJ1-1, with no clear D. The germline V and J ends were trimmed by 5 bases and 3 bases, with 13 bases remaining between them. Germline V gives CDR1 MNHEY, CDR2 SVGAGI. CDR3 size: 14 residues. The DNA for the CDR3 is TGTGCCAGCAGTACCACCGGGCCATACACTGAAGCTTTCTTT. Encoded protein: CASSTTGPYTEAFF.

The chain uses TRBV5-1 and TRBJ1-4; maybe TRBD1 (6 bases). V was trimmed by 3 bases and J by 0 bases, leaving 15 bases between them. Germline CDR1 reads SGHRS; CDR2 reads YFSETQ. The CDR3 consists of 17 residues. CDR3 protein: CASSWDKRDSTNEKLFF. As DNA, the CDR3 is TGCGCCAGCAGCTGGGACAAAAGAGACTCAACTAATGAAAAACTGTTTTTT.

The rearrangement uses TRBV10-3 and TRBJ1-4; D remains ambiguous. This CDR3 has 14 amino acids. V was trimmed by 0 bases and J by 6 bases, leaving 8 bases between them. The germline CDR1 and CDR2 sequences are ENHRY and SYGVKD. CDR3 amino acids: CAISESRLDEKLFF. As DNA, the CDR3 is TGTGCCATCAGTGAGTCACGTTTAGATGAAAAACTGTTTTTT.

The chain links TRBV6-5 to TRBJ1-1; D is uncertain. CDR1 and CDR2 (germline): MNHEY, SVGAGI. V lost 1 base and J 2 bases, leaving 8 bases between the germline ends. The CDR3 has 14 amino acids. CDR3 nucleotides: TGTGCCAGCAGTTACTACGGAACTAACACTGAAGCTTTCTTT. Its protein is CASSYYGTNTEAFF.

The chain recombines TRBV29-1 with TRBJ1-1, with 7 nucleotides matching TRBD1. V trimming: 4 bases; J trimming: 3 bases; junction bases outside the gene matches: 5. In germline, CDR1 is SQVTM, CDR2 ANQGSEA. CDR3 size: 13 residues. The CDR3 loop reads CSVAPQGDTEAFF. The DNA for the CDR3 is TGCAGCGTTGCCCCTCAGGGGGACACTGAAGCTTTCTTT.

The rearrangement joins TRBV9 to TRBJ1-1; D ambiguous. Germline CDR1 and CDR2: SGDLS and YYNGEE. The CDR3 runs to 15 residues. V dropped 0 bases and J dropped 0 bases, with 9 bases sitting between them. Here the CDR3 DNA reads TGTGCCAGCAGCGTAGTTCGCACCTTGAACACTGAAGCTTTCTTT. Encoded protein: CASSVVRTLNTEAFF.

V and J are TRBV3-1 (or the pseudogene TRBV3-2) and TRBJ1-1; 7 bases line up with TRBD1. Germline CDR1 is LGHDT and CDR2 is YNNKEL (reference sequence). This CDR3 is built from 15 residues. J gave up 1 base and V 5 bases, and 7 bases lay outside the gene matches. This CDR3 reads CASSARTGSNTEAFF. CDR3 in DNA: TGTGCCAGCAGCGCCCGGACAGGTTCGAACACTGAAGCTTTCTTT.

This chain uses TRBV5-4 with TRBJ1-5; D uncertain. The CDR3 is 12 residues long. Germline V gene sequence: CDR1 SGHNT, CDR2 YYREEE (reference sequence). V lost 0 bases and J 2 bases, leaving 0 bases between the germline ends. In nucleotides, the CDR3 is TGTGCCAGCAGCTTGGGCAATCAGCCCCAGCATTTT. It codes for CASSLGNQPQHF.

The J gene is TRBJ1-3, the V gene TRBV28; D not certain. CDR1 is MDHEN and CDR2 is SYDVKM in the germline V gene. V was pared by 2 bases and J by 2 bases, with 16 bases between. CDR3 length equals 17 residues. CDR3 bases: TGTGCCAGCAGTTTACCATTCCTGGGCGAGCCTGGAAACACCATATATTTT. This codes for CASSLPFLGEPGNTIYF.

The chain employs TRBV7-8 and TRBJ1-4; tentative D call: TRBD1 (5 bases). The CDR3 sequence is 16 residues long. CDR1 SGHVS and CDR2 FQNEAQ come from the germline V gene. V was clipped by 1 base and J by 5 bases, with 14 bases between them. The chain's CDR3 is CASSLGAGGENEKLFF. The CDR3, as DNA: TGTGCCAGCAGCTTAGGTGCGGGGGGTGAGAATGAAAAACTGTTTTTT. The whole variable domain, remainder taken from reference TRBV7-8 and TRBJ1-4, is GAGVSQSPRYKVAKRGQDVALRCDPISGHVSLFWYQQALGQGPEFLTYFQNEAQLDKSGLPSDRFFAERPEGSVSTLKIQRTQQEDSAVYLCASSLGAGGENEKLFFGSGTQLSVL.

J is TRBJ1-5 and V is TRBV30, with 7 bases lining up with TRBD1. The germline V gene encodes CDR1 GTSNPN and CDR2 SVGIG (reference sequence). The CDR3 length is 13 residues. The V and J ends lost 4 bases and 7 bases, in that order; junction bases with no gene match: 7. The CDR3 sequence: CAWMRQGGQPQHF. The CDR3 DNA sequence: TGTGCCTGGATGAGACAGGGCGGGCAGCCCCAGCATTTT.

This chain uses TRBV15 with TRBJ1-5, with 9 positions matching TRBD1. J was trimmed by 7 bases and V by 1 base; bases with no gene match: 8. The germline CDR1 and CDR2 sequences are LNHNV and YYDKDF (reference sequence). The CDR3 has 16 amino acids. The CDR3 here is CATSRGSQGAGQPQHF. For the CDR3, the DNA is TGTGCCACCAGCAGAGGGTCACAGGGGGCTGGACAGCCCCAGCATTTT. Combining the CDR3 with reference TRBV15 and TRBJ1-5 gives the whole variable domain DAMVIQNPRYQVTQFGKPVTLSCSQTLNHNVMYWYQQKSSQAPKLLFHYYDKDFNNEADTPDNFQSRRPNTSFCFLDIRSPGLGDTAMYLCATSRGSQGAGQPQHFGDGTRLSIL.

The chain joins TRBV6-5 to TRBJ1-1; D gene ambiguous. Looked up from germline, CDR1 is MNHEY and CDR2 is SVGAGI. CDR3 length equals 13 residues. The ends were cut back, 4 bases at V and 5 bases at J, with 11 bases in the middle. CDR3 in DNA: TGTGCCAGCAGTTTGACCCAAAGGACTGAAGCTTTCTTT. Translated: CASSLTQRTEAFF.